This T cell receptor (beta chain) was retrieved from a study of cytomegalovirus exposure and HLA in healthy donors. About this clone: Its cognate antigen is unknown.

The CDR3 runs to 16 residues. J was trimmed by 1 base and V by 3 bases; bases with no gene match: 5. The V gene's germline CDR1 is SGDLS and CDR2 YYNGEE. PCR was performed using 60 Vbeta and 13 Jbeta primers. The repertoire was sequenced with immunoSEQ multiplex PCR; TCRdb's copy has only in-frame clones and lacks some. The sample consists of some 180,000 clones, more than 60% of them appearing once. Regarding the study as a whole: Common viral pathogens seemed, in a later analysis, to connect with several of the most significant clusters.

Sequencing was done on a sample of PBMCs. The sequence was collected from a woman aged 55-69 years in good health and CMV-seropositive. The genes are TRBV9 and TRBJ2-7; 12 bases map to TRBD2. The CDR3 protein is CASSARLAGESYEQYF. The DNA for the CDR3 is TGTGCCAGCAGCGCACGACTAGCGGGAGAGTCCTACGAGCAGTACTTC. Variable domain in full (rest from reference TRBV9 and TRBJ2-7): DSGVTQTPKHLITATGQRVTLRCSPRSGDLSVYWYQQSLDQGLQFLIQYYNGEERAKGNILERFSAQQFPDLHSELNLSSLELGDSALYFCASSARLAGESYEQYFGPGTRLTVT.